These 23 T cell receptor beta chains were all obtained from the same sample, sequenced in a study of cytomegalovirus exposure and HLA in healthy donors. The primer mix had 60 Vbeta and 13 Jbeta primers. Clones were read by immunoSEQ multiplex PCR, and TCRdb kept only the in-frame ones, dropping some. The data hold roughly 150,000 clones, with 80% observed a single time. What was sequenced was PBMCs. These receptors were obtained from a young man in good health and CMV-seropositive.

The rearrangement uses TRBV7-9 and TRBJ1-1; 9 positions agree with TRBD1. V dropped 4 bases and J dropped 6; count of bases not matched to a gene: 9. Germline V gene sequence: CDR1 SEHNR, CDR2 FQNEAQ (reference sequence). The length of the CDR3 is 15 residues. CDR3 amino acids: CASSSSWDREPEAFF. CDR3 sequence (DNA): TGTGCCAGCAGCTCGAGCTGGGACAGGGAACCTGAAGCTTTCTTT.

This clone was seen just once. The CDR3 region has the DNA TGTGCCAGCAGTCCCCCGAGGTCACGGGCTAGCGTTGCCCAAGAGACCCAGTACTTC. It translates to CASSPPRSRASVAQETQYF. The chain employs TRBV27 and TRBJ2-5, with D possibly matching TRBD2 (6 bases). CDR1 is MNHEY and CDR2 is SMNVEV in the germline V gene (reference sequence). The CDR3 is made up of 19 amino acids. Deletions cut 5 bases from V and 1 base from J, with 26 bases between.

This clone was detected only once. This chain joins TRBV5-4 and TRBJ2-2; D perhaps matches TRBD2 (6 bases). The V gene lost 1 base and the J gene lost 4 bases, with 11 bases spanning the gap. CDR1 and CDR2 from the germline V gene are SGHNT and YYREEE (reference sequence). The CDR3 totals 15 residues. This chain's CDR3 is CASSLFGSVTGELFF. The CDR3, as DNA: TGTGCCAGCAGCTTGTTCGGGAGCGTCACCGGGGAGCTGTTTTTT.

V usage is TRBV5-4 and J usage is TRBJ2-1, with TRBD2 matching 8 bases. CDR1 SGHNT and CDR2 YYREEE come from the germline V gene (reference sequence). The ends lost 1 base at V and 5 bases at J; junction bases unmatched: 5. This CDR3 is 15 amino acids long. The CDR3 region is CASSLNGRGNNEQFF. The CDR3 DNA sequence: TGTGCCAGCAGCTTGAACGGGAGGGGGAACAATGAGCAGTTCTTC.

The chain recombines TRBV5-1 with TRBJ2-2; a weak D match, TRBD2 (5 bases). The CDR3 has 15 amino acids. Germline CDR1 reads SGHRS; CDR2 reads YFSETQ. The V gene lost 0 bases and the J gene lost 1 base, with 7 bases spanning the gap. CDR3 bases: TGCGCCAGCAGCTTGGAGGCGGGGAACACCGGGGAGCTGTTTTTT. Its protein product is CASSLEAGNTGELFF.

Only a few counts were recorded for this clone. The gene calls are TRBV6-5 and TRBJ1-5; D perhaps matches TRBD1 (6 bases). CDR1 and CDR2 from the germline V gene are MNHEY and SVGAGI. Trimming left V 0 bases short and J 1 base short, with 7 bases between. This CDR3 spans 15 amino acids. The CDR3 protein is CASSYSGQSNQPQHF. The CDR3 nucleotides are TGTGCCAGCAGTTACTCCGGACAGAGCAATCAGCCCCAGCATTTT.

As regards this clone: Distinct nucleotide sequences in the sample also encode this CDR3. CDR3 bases: TGCGCCAGCAGCCTTATTAGGGGATCTAGCACAGATACGCAGTATTTT. Translating it yields CASSLIRGSSTDTQYF. This chain uses TRBV4-1 with TRBJ2-3, with D possibly TRBD1 on 5 matching bases. Trimming shortened V by 4 bases and J by 0 bases, and 14 bases separated the two germline ends. The CDR3 totals 16 residues. Germline V gene data show CDR1 as MGHRA and CDR2 as YSYEKL.

The V gene is TRBV19, the J gene TRBJ2-5; D call uncertain. CDR1 is LNHDA and CDR2 is SQIVND in the germline V gene (reference sequence). Trimming removed 4 bases at V and 1 base at J, with 10 bases between. The CDR3 consists of 14 residues. This CDR3 reads CASSTQIAQETQYF. The CDR3 DNA follows: TGTGCCAGTAGTACGCAGATCGCCCAAGAGACCCAGTACTTC.

The rearrangement uses TRBV6-5 and TRBJ1-2; 8 nucleotides line up with TRBD1. This CDR3 comprises 14 residues. Germline values: CDR1 MNHEY, CDR2 SVGAGI. V shed 6 bases and J 4 bases; nucleotides not matched to a gene: 7. The chain's CDR3 is CASSRTGTIYGYTF. The CDR3 nucleotides are TGTGCCAGCAGCCGGACAGGGACAATCTATGGCTACACCTTC.

This clone was observed once. The rearrangement joins TRBV12-5 to TRBJ2-5; D not certain. CDR3 size: 13 residues. CDR1 and CDR2 (germline): LGHNT, FRNRAP. The V end lost 6 bases, the J end lost 2 bases, and 10 bases lay between the germline ends. The CDR3 sequence is CASGPWAQETQYF. The CDR3 DNA follows: TGTGCTAGTGGCCCCTGGGCTCAAGAGACCCAGTACTTC. The whole variable domain, filled in from reference TRBV12-5 and TRBJ2-5, reads DARVTQTPRHKVTEMGQEVTMRCQPILGHNTVFWYRQTMMQGLELLAYFRNRAPLDDSGMPKDRFSAEMPDATLATLKIQPSEPRDSAVYFCASGPWAQETQYFGPGTRLLVL.

The gene calls are TRBV2 and TRBJ2-5; D possibly corresponds to TRBD2 (7 bases). The CDR3 runs to 16 residues. Per the germline V gene, CDR1 is SNHLY and CDR2 is FYNNEI. Trimming left V 6 bases short and J 5 bases short, with 22 bases between. CDR3 sequence (DNA): TGTGCCAGCAGAGCGGGACGAACAGGGACGCGGGAGACCCAGTACTTC. The encoded protein is CASRAGRTGTRETQYF. The variable domain in full, completed from reference TRBV2 and TRBJ2-5, reads EPEVTQTPSHQVTQMGQEVILRCVPISNHLYFYWYRQILGQKVEFLVSFYNNEISEKSEIFDDQFSVERPDGSNFTLKIRSTKLEDSAMYFCASRAGRTGTRETQYFGPGTRLLVL.

The chain employs TRBV28 and TRBJ2-3; no reliable D call. Per germline, CDR1 MDHEN and CDR2 SYDVKM. The CDR3 sequence is 14 residues long. V lost 1 base, J lost 1 base, and 6 bases lay in between. Here the CDR3 DNA reads TGTGCCAGCAGTTTATCCGCAGGCACAGATACGCAGTATTTT. Its translation: CASSLSAGTDTQYF.

CDR3 loop: CASSDKGGGTYNEQFF. Here the CDR3 DNA reads TGTGCCAGCAGCGATAAAGGGGGGGGCACCTACAATGAGCAGTTCTTC. V gene TRBV5-4 combines with J gene TRBJ2-1; tentative D call: TRBD2 (7 bases). Per germline, CDR1 SGHNT and CDR2 YYREEE (reference sequence). The V and J ends lost 4 bases and 2 bases respectively, with 16 bases between them. This CDR3 is 16 amino acids long.

The V and J genes are TRBV25-1 and TRBJ1-5, with a weak D call TRBD1 (6 bases). The CDR3 is made up of 13 amino acids. Germline V CDR1 and CDR2: MGHDK, SYGVNS. The V gene lost 8 bases and the J gene lost 6 bases, with 14 bases spanning the gap. Written as DNA, the CDR3 is TGTGCCAGCTCTGGGGGGGGCGGTCAGCCCCAGCATTTT. As protein: CASSGGGGQPQHF.

The CDR3 sequence is CASSPNGGQGDSYEQYF. CDR3 coding DNA: TGCGCCAGCAGCCCCAACGGTGGACAGGGAGATTCCTACGAGCAGTACTTC. The chain employs TRBV4-1 and TRBJ2-5, with 8 bases matching TRBD1. The end of the DNA fits TRBJ2-7 better, so the J call may be wrong. Germline assignment: CDR1 MGHRA and CDR2 YSYEKL. This CDR3 contains 17 residues.

The J gene is TRBJ2-1, the V gene TRBV9; maybe TRBD2 (7 bases). V shed 2 bases and J shed 1 base, with 22 bases lying between them. The CDR3 length is 19 residues. Per the germline V gene, CDR1 is SGDLS and CDR2 is YYNGEE. The CDR3 reads CASSVNSGGAGTSYNEQFF. DNA of the CDR3: TGTGCCAGCAGCGTTAATAGTGGGGGGGCCGGGACTTCCTACAATGAGCAGTTCTTC.

The gene calls are TRBV4-3 and TRBJ1-1; TRBD1 aligns across 8 bases. The V gene's germline CDR1 is LGHNA and CDR2 YSLEER. This CDR3 spans 16 amino acids. The V segment lost 4 bases and the J segment 4 bases; nucleotides outside the gene matches: 11. CDR3 residues: CASSREPQGAVTEAFF. As DNA, the CDR3 is TGCGCCAGCAGCCGCGAACCCCAGGGGGCCGTCACTGAAGCTTTCTTT.

The chain uses TRBV29-1 and TRBJ1-2; the D is unclear. V was cut by 0 bases and J by 4 bases, with 9 bases left in between. This CDR3 is built from 13 residues. Germline CDR1 is SQVTM and CDR2 is ANQGSEA. The CDR3 region has the DNA TGCAGCGTTGAAGATCCGAGGCTCTATGGCTACACCTTC. Protein sequence: CSVEDPRLYGYTF.

The rearrangement uses TRBV2 and TRBJ2-1; 7 bases map to TRBD2. The CDR3 length is 12 residues. Germline V gene data show CDR1 as SNHLY and CDR2 as FYNNEI. CDR3 bases: TGTGCTACGGGGGGACTGAGGAATGAGCAGTTCTTC. This encodes CATGGLRNEQFF. Full variable domain (missing parts from reference TRBV2 and TRBJ2-1): EPEVTQTPSHQVTQMGQEVILRCVPISNHLYFYWYRQILGQKVEFLVSFYNNEISEKSEIFDDQFSVERPDGSNFTLKIRSTKLEDSAMYFCATGGLRNEQFFGPGTRLTVL.

The V call is TRBV5-6, the J call TRBJ2-5; 7 bases line up with TRBD2. With V trimmed by 4 bases and J by 5 bases, 11 bases remained unmatched. The CDR3 sequence is 15 residues long. CDR1 and CDR2 (germline): SGHDT, YYEEEE. The CDR3 nucleotides read TGTGCCAGCAGCATTAGTGGGGGGGTTAGGGAGACCCAGTACTTC. The encoded protein is CASSISGGVRETQYF.

This rearrangement joins TRBV7-9 to TRBJ2-7; no reliable D call. Trimming shortened V by 5 bases and J by 5 bases, and 13 bases separated the two germline ends. The V gene's germline CDR1 is SEHNR and CDR2 FQNEAQ (reference sequence). CDR3 length equals 13 residues. The CDR3 reads CASSGMSADEQYF. DNA for the CDR3: TGTGCCAGCAGCGGCATGTCTGCGGACGAGCAGTACTTC.

There are a few counts of this clone. The chain has TRBV18 and TRBJ2-1, with D perhaps TRBD1 (6 bases). The CDR3 is 15 amino acids. V gave up 0 bases and J gave up 8 bases, with 14 bases separating them. Germline V gives CDR1 KGHSH, CDR2 LQKENI. The CDR3 reads CASSPPNGGSHEQFF. The DNA for the CDR3 is TGTGCCAGCTCACCACCGAATGGGGGCAGCCATGAGCAGTTCTTC.

This clone occurred a few times. This rearrangement joins TRBV28 to TRBJ1-2, with 7 nucleotides matching TRBD1. The CDR3 has 15 residues. Germline V gene lookup returns CDR1 MDHEN and CDR2 SYDVKM. V lost 7 bases and J lost 2; bases outside the gene matches: 10. CDR3 sequence reads: CASTVGGGANYGYTF. The CDR3 DNA follows: TGTGCCAGCACGGTAGGAGGGGGCGCCAACTATGGCTACACCTTC.